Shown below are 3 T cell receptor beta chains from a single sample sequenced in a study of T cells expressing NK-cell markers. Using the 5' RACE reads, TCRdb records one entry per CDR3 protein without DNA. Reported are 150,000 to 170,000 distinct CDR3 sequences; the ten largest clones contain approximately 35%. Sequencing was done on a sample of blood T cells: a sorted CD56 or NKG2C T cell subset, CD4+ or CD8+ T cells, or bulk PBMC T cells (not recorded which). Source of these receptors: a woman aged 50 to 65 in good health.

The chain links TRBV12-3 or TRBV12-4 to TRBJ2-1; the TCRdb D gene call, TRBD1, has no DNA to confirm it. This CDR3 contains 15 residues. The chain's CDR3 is CASSLPTGGYNEQFF.

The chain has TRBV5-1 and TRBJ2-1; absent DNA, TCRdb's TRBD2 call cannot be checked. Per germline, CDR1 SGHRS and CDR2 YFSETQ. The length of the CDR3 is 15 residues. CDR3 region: CASSVSPSSYNEQFF.

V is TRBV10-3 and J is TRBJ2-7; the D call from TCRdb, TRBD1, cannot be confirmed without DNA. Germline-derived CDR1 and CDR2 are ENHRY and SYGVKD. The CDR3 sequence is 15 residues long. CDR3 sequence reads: CAISESAGEMRKQYF.